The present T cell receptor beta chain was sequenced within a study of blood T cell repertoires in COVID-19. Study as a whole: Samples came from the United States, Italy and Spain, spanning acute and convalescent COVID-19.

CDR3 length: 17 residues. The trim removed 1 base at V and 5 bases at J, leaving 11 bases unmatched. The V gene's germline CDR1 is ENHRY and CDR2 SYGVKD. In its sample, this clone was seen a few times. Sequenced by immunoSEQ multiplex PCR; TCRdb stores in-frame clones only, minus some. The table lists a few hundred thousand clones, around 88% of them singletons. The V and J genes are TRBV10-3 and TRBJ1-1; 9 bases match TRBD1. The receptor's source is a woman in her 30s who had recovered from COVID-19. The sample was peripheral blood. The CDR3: CAISELAGTGKRTEAFF. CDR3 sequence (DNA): TGTGCCATCAGTGAGTTAGCTGGGACAGGGAAGAGGACTGAAGCTTTCTTT.